This T cell receptor (beta chain) derives from a study of blood T cells in healthy people across ages. Alongside a J-beta primer mix, a sample-barcoded 5' primer served in a second PCR lasting roughly 6 to 11 cycles. TCRdb reprocessed the 5' RACE reads with MiXCR, giving one entry per CDR3 protein. Found here are about 1.1 million distinct CDR3 sequences, around two fifths of them singletons; the top ten hold around 13%. Germline V lookup: CDR1 LGHNA, CDR2 YSLEER. Trimming stripped 3 bases from V and 6 bases from J, with 17 bases between. CDR3 length: 15 amino acids. In its sample, this clonotype was seen many times.

The TCR sequence derives from a young man in good health. The V and J genes are TRBV4-3 and TRBJ1-2, with D maybe TRBD1 (6 bases). The source material was blood. CDR3 region: CASSQETGFTHGYTF. CDR3 DNA: TGCGCCAGCAGCCAGGAAACAGGGTTTACTCATGGCTACACCTTC.